This entry concerns a single TCR beta chain. No antigen is known for it. PCR involved 60 Vbeta and 13 Jbeta primers. TCRdb's table, derived via immunoSEQ multiplex PCR, lists solely in-frame clones and lacks some. The table records roughly 150,000 clones, roughly 79% of them present only once. This CDR3 has 14 amino acids. CDR1 is SGHVS, CDR2 FQNEAQ, per germline. V lost 1 base and J lost 3; bases outside the gene matches: 2. The data stem from a study of cytomegalovirus exposure and HLA in healthy donors. Overall study findings and caveats: More clonal expansion characterized HLA-associated TCR beta chains than equally common others in a later analysis.

The TCR was taken from a man aged 30 to 45 in good health and CMV-seronegative. The sequencing sample was made of PBMCs. The J gene is TRBJ2-7, the V gene TRBV7-8, with 8 bases fitting TRBD2. The CDR3 region is CASSLEAGVYEQYF. The CDR3, as DNA: TGTGCCAGCAGCTTAGAAGCGGGGGTCTACGAGCAGTACTTC.